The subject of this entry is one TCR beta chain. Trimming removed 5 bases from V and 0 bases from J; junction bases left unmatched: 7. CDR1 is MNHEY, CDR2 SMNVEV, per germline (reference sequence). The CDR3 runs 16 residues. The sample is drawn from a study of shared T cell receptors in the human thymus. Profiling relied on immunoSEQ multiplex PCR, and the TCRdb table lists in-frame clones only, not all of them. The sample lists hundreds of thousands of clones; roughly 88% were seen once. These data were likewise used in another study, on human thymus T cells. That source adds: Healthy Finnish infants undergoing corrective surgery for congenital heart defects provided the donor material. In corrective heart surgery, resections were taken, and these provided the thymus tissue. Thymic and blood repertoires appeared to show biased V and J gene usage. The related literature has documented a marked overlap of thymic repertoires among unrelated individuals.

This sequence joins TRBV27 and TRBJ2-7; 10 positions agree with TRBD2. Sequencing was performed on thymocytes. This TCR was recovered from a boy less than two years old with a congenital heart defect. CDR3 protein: CASSPQAGGSSYEQYF. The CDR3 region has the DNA TGTGCCAGCAGTCCACAAGCGGGAGGGAGCTCCTACGAGCAGTACTTC.